This T cell receptor beta chain was found in a study of regulatory T cells in long-lasting Graves disease (dated by TCRdb to about 2021). About the full investigation: Newly diagnosed Graves' disease patients had taken antithyroid drugs for less than 3 months. Patients with persistent Graves' disease were compared with patients with newly diagnosed Graves' disease using TCR sequencing and RNA sequencing of peripheral blood. The study took place in China and was registered as a clinical trial. TCR sequencing covered some 13 persistent and roughly 20 newly diagnosed Graves' disease patients, around 33 samples in total. The full study reports these points: Preferential use of TRBV28, TRBJ1-2 and TRBJ2-5 was observed in persistent disease, whereas TRBV20-1 and TRBJ2-1 were favored in newly diagnosed disease. Only the TCR beta chain was sequenced and analyzed. Persistent Graves' disease patients showed lower TCR Shannon entropy and fewer highly expanded clones than newly diagnosed patients, suggesting clonal expansion. Persistent patients shared more public clonotypes among themselves (over 2,500) than newly diagnosed patients did (nearly 1,000). As a limitation, the authors acknowledged that the small sample size may reduce accuracy. Peripheral blood alone was examined, since thyroid tissue, which constituted the primary lesion, could not be accessed.

Read against the paper, the sample's time point label means: newly diagnosed GD, antithyroid drugs for less than 3 months. RNA was extracted from PBMCs in TRIzol for both TCR sequencing and RNA sequencing. Graves' disease was diagnosed according to American Thyroid Association guidelines. The patients came from an endocrinology department in Xi'an, China. From each patient, nine milliliters of peripheral blood was collected into an EDTA anticoagulant tube. Ficoll Paque Plus density gradient separation was used to isolate PBMCs, and no additional T cell sorting was done. An Agilent 2100 Bioanalyzer and agarose gel were used to check RNA quality, while a NanoDrop 2000 measured RNA concentration. Inclusive of the bounding cysteine and phenylalanine, the CDR3 is 17 residues long. Only the CDR3 part of the read is kept: 51 bases, read in frame from the first base. V gives up 5 bases and J gives up 0 bases, and the segment between their germline ends measures 22 bases. CDR1 and CDR2 are drawn from the germline V gene (reference sequence): DFQATT, SNEGSKA.

The receptor library was made with multiplex PCR. These reads were obtained on an Illumina HiSeq 4000. TCR beta libraries were built with iRepertoire HTBI primers and Arm-PCR amplification of CDR3 regions. Before sequencing, the PCR products underwent gel purification. Processing in the source paper ran as follows. Gene usage analysis of CDR3 amino acid clonotypes used the approximately 62 TRBV and 14 TRBJ segments found across samples. COPE and FqMerger were used to merge the filtered high-quality paired reads into contigs. BLAST was used to align contigs to IMGT TRBV, TRBD and TRBJ reference genes, and CDR3 was defined according to IMGT. Any clonotype with a frequency above 0.1% was classified as a highly expanded clone. Shannon entropy served as the measure of repertoire diversity, while the Gini coefficient captured V-J evenness. A clonotype was considered public if more than one individual shared it. The public reads were reanalyzed by TCRdb: fastp trimming at Q25, MiXCR alignment, in-frame beta chains only. Records with the same CDR3 protein are collapsed into one entry carrying the most frequent genes and DNA. The V and J calls were not made by the authors but by TCRdb's processing. The sample table shows hundreds of thousands of distinct CDR3 sequences, and about 15% are seen once. The top ten clones comprise about 18% of the sample.

As concerns this clonotype: Its antigen remains unidentified. The sample holds no much larger clone one base away, and base qualities are not on file.

These data were likewise used in another study, on T cells in Graves' hyperthyroidism and ophthalmopathy. The second study also describes: Stable Graves' hyperthyroidism was defined as no progression to ophthalmopathy during 18 months of follow-up. Hyperthyroidism patients were newly diagnosed, had a disease duration of under 2 months, and were aged 18 to 65 years. Any patient with an uncontrolled infection, another autoimmune disease, pregnancy or lactation was excluded. Diagnoses were established on the basis of clinical symptoms, serum thyroxine and TRAb, thyroid ultrasound, and orbital computed tomography. A first-round RT-PCR of the TCR CDR3 used the HTBI primer set with the Qiagen OneStep RT-PCR kit. Most expanded thyroid clonotypes (frequency above 0.001) were also detected in blood, a finding suggesting that blood repertoires may reflect thyroid immune responses. A 13 V-J signature model separated ophthalmopathy from stable hyperthyroidism, with over 85% sensitivity and 81.08% specificity in cross-validation and 80%/75% in testing. In validation, the model predicted progression to ophthalmopathy with approximately 69% sensitivity and 72% to 85% specificity, a median of approximately 6.5 months before onset. To identify TCR V-J signatures that set the groups apart, the researchers used a discovery cohort of about a hundred patients, made up of around 40 with Graves' ophthalmopathy and 55 to 65 with stable Graves' hyperthyroidism. Whether ophthalmopathy could be predicted prospectively was tested in an independent validation cohort made up of under 20 hyperthyroidism patients plus 17 patients who later progressed to ophthalmopathy. The 100 or so discovery patients were randomly divided into training and test sets at a 7:3 ratio. The study also compared thyroid tissue and blood T-cell repertoires from a handful of Graves' hyperthyroidism patients. Once sampling was done, hyperthyroidism patients were given methimazole at a starting dose of 30 mg daily, whereas ophthalmopathy patients were given high-dose intravenous methylprednisolone. A second multiplex PCR round built the libraries, followed by size selection and purification. Sequencing of the libraries was done on an Illumina HiSeq2000 using paired-end 100 bp reads. Raw data were processed with SOAPnuke, discarding reads with adapters, uncalled bases, mean Phred below 15, or no exact constant-primer or identifier match. COPE v1.2.5 was used to merge the high-quality paired reads, and each unique nucleotide sequence was defined as a clonotype. Clonotypes were aligned to IMGT TRBV, TRBD and TRBJ reference segments using MiTCR v1.1. Analysis was restricted to V-J combinations with a frequency above 0.0001, which covered 99.2% of repertoires. A TCS score was defined as the ratio of F50 (clonal expansion) to E x V (chaos), with BLOSUM62-based TCRdist applied between CDR3 peptides within each V-J. Welch's t-statistics and random forest reduced fewer than 600 V-J features to 10 to 15, which were used in a naive Bayes classifier (R e1071). Sample size was not statistically predetermined, and blinding of investigators to group allocation was not performed. The paper describes TCR Vbeta CDR3 sequencing of 140 or so peripheral blood samples, made up of about 41 ophthalmopathy patients, roughly 80 hyperthyroidism patients and 17 progressor patients.

Recombination connected TRBV20-1 to TRBJ2-5; the D gene is tentatively TRBD1 or TRBD2, each matching 5 bases. Source: peripheral blood mononuclear cells (PBMCs), taken at new diagnosis, from a patient treated with antithyroid drugs. The TCR originated in a woman aged 25 to 39 with Graves disease. Donor details come from another sample of the same person, matched by shared clones. The DNA sequence is TGCAGTGCTTTACAGGATAGGACTGGCTCCTACCAAGAGACCCAGTACTTC. It translates to CSALQDRTGSYQETQYF.